This T cell receptor beta chain was captured by sequencing in a study of blood T cell repertoires in COVID-19. For the study at large: Collection of acute and convalescent COVID-19 samples took place in the United States, Italy and Spain.

CDR1 MNHNY and CDR2 SVGAGI come from the germline V gene (reference sequence). CDR3 length: 15 amino acids. The germline V and J ends were trimmed by 2 bases and 2 bases, with 10 bases remaining between them. In the original analysis: For nucleated cells, counts were estimated from reference gene primer amplification. Produced via immunoSEQ multiplex PCR; TCRdb's table is partial and in-frame only. V and J calls and clone size are as listed in that table; D and trimming were resolved from the DNA. The sample contains approximately 94,000 clones, 88% of which appear only once. This chain connects TRBV6-6 to TRBJ1-3; possibly TRBD1 for D (5 bases). Sequencing used peripheral blood. The receptor was derived from a human donor in a cohort sampled during active COVID-19. In nucleotides, the CDR3 is TGTGCCAGCAGTTACCAGTTGACAGCTGGAAACACCATATATTTT. This sequence encodes CASSYQLTAGNTIYF.